This record concerns one TCR beta chain sequence. Its antigen remains unidentified. This specimen belongs to a study of T cell repertoires and Cas9 in healthy adults. Looking at the study overall: SpCas9-reactive CD4 and CD8 T cells were characterized for potency, cytotoxicity and lineage.

Study results and caveats: In vitro, SpCas9-reactive Tregs were reported to curb effector T cell proliferation and function.

Method: immunoSEQ multiplex PCR; TCRdb's copy keeps in-frame clones and lacks some. The sample contains some 21,000 clones, about 88% of which appear only once. Germline CDR1 and CDR2: SNHLY and FYNNEI. Trimming removed 6 bases at V and 4 bases at J, with 6 bases between. This CDR3 region has 11 residues. Sample: CD4+ effector T cells (CD127+, CD25-, CD137-, CD154-) from PBMCs; culture status not recorded. The origin of this receptor is a human donor in good health. The chain couples TRBV2 to TRBJ1-1; D is unclear. The CDR3 nucleotides are TGTGCCAGCAGCGTTTTCACTGAAGCTTTCTTT. Its translation: CASSVFTEAFF.